This T cell receptor beta chain is drawn from a study of OX40 agonist ivuxolimab in advanced cancers. About the research overall: Patients treated during dose escalation were battling hepatocellular carcinoma, melanoma, renal cell or head and neck cancer.

Comments on this clone: Its target is unknown.

The ends lost 4 bases at V and 7 bases at J; junction bases unmatched: 11. The CDR3 runs to 15 residues. From germline, CDR1 is SEHNR and CDR2 FQNEAQ (reference sequence). The method was immunoSEQ multiplex PCR; TCRdb's version includes in-frame clones alone and lacks a portion of them. The repertoire includes 25,000 to 30,000 clones, roughly 77% of them detected once, and approximately 31% sits in the top ten. Autoimmune disease history or systemic immunosuppression was exclusionary. Study outcomes and limitations: Nonresponders included some who also had low normalized T-cell clonal expansion.

The chain joins TRBV7-9 to TRBJ2-5, with 8 bases that match TRBD2. Sequences were derived from CD4+ or CD8+ T cells sorted from blood, sampled in a trial of the OX40 agonist ivuxolimab. The clonotype comes from an adult with an advanced solid tumor such as melanoma, head and neck, liver or kidney cancer. CDR3 in amino acids: CASSSTGLDGVTQYF. CDR3 coding DNA: TGTGCCAGCAGCTCGACGGGACTAGATGGGGTGACCCAGTACTTC.